The next 18 T cell receptor beta chains were all read from a single sample in a study of T-cell memory formation after mild COVID-19. A single record per CDR3 protein comes from TCRdb applying MiXCR to the 5' RACE reads. This repertoire shows around 200,000 distinct CDR3 sequences, about a sixth found once; its top ten account for just over 2%. The sample was PBMCs or a T cell subset sorted from them (not recorded which). These receptors were collected from an adult woman who had mild COVID-19 (a few samples of this study predate the infection). Cell type and time point are not known.

The gene calls are TRBV12-3 or TRBV12-4 and TRBJ1-5; D is ambiguous. The ends were cut back, 3 bases at V and 4 bases at J, with 7 bases in the middle. This CDR3 contains 13 residues. Written as DNA, the CDR3 is TGTGCCAGCAGTTTTACTATGAATCAGCCCCAGCATTTT. It encodes CASSFTMNQPQHF.

This chain links TRBV12-3 or TRBV12-4 with TRBJ2-1; TRBD2 agrees at 9 bases. With 7 bases clipped from V and 8 bases from J, the junction kept 9 bases outside the gene matches. The CDR3 consists of 14 residues. CDR3 protein: CASTKRGGAYEQFF. Written as DNA, the CDR3 is TGTGCCAGCACCAAGCGCGGGGGGGCATATGAGCAGTTCTTC.

V usage is TRBV6-5 and J usage is TRBJ2-7, with TRBD2 matching 15 bases. The V segment lost 5 bases and the J segment 7 bases; nucleotides outside the gene matches: 9. The V gene's germline CDR1 is MNHEY and CDR2 SVGAGI. The CDR3 totals 16 residues. The CDR3 sequence is CASSTWTSGGAREQYF. The CDR3 DNA reads TGTGCCAGCAGTACCTGGACTAGCGGGGGGGCACGAGAGCAGTACTTC.

This clonotype has just a few counts. The V call is TRBV6-2 or TRBV6-3, the J call TRBJ2-3, with 11 bases aligning to TRBD2. Germline loops: CDR1 MNHEY, CDR2 SVGEGT. Trimming took 0 bases from V and 2 from J; bases not matched to a gene: 7. The length of the CDR3 is 18 residues. The CDR3 DNA reads as TGTGCCAGCAGTTACTCGTGGATAGCGGGAGGGCCCACAGATACGCAGTATTTT. This gives the protein CASSYSWIAGGPTDTQYF.

The gene calls are TRBV3-1 and TRBJ2-7; D is ambiguous. The CDR3 extends over 15 amino acids. With 1 base removed from V and 0 bases from J, the gap between germline ends came to 10 bases. Germline CDR1 reads LGHDT; CDR2 reads YNNKEL (reference sequence). CDR3 bases: TGTGCCAGCAGCCAAGGGGCCAGGATCTCCTACGAGCAGTACTTC. Translation gives CASSQGARISYEQYF.

This clonotype was detected only a few times. This chain uses TRBV4-2 with TRBJ1-2; 8 nucleotides line up with TRBD1. There are 16 residues in the CDR3. V gave up 3 bases and J gave up 4 bases; unmatched junction bases: 10. The germline V gene encodes CDR1 LGHNA and CDR2 YNFKEQ. CDR3 sequence: CASSHDLGQGGYGYTF. CDR3 nucleotides: TGTGCCAGCAGCCACGATCTCGGACAGGGCGGCTATGGCTACACCTTC.

This clonotype has just a few counts. V gene TRBV13 combines with J gene TRBJ2-2, with 14 positions matching TRBD2. CDR1 is PRHDT and CDR2 is FYEKMQ in the germline V gene (reference sequence). The CDR3 runs 19 residues. V lost 4 bases to trimming and J lost 5 bases; unmatched junction nucleotides: 12. The CDR3 DNA reads as TGTGCCAGCAGCTCAGTAGGATCGACTAGCGGGAGGGTTACCGGGGAGCTGTTTTTT. Its protein product is CASSSVGSTSGRVTGELFF.

V is TRBV5-1 and J is TRBJ1-4; no definite D call. CDR3 length equals 15 residues. Trimming took off 1 base at V and 5 bases at J, with 12 bases between the two ends. CDR1 is SGHRS and CDR2 is YFSETQ in the germline V gene. This CDR3 reads CASSLFGQENEKLFF. The CDR3 DNA reads TGCGCCAGCAGCTTGTTCGGGCAGGAGAATGAAAAACTGTTTTTT.

This clonotype turned up a few times. This chain connects TRBV29-1 to TRBJ2-1; D assignment may be TRBD1 or TRBD2 (5 bases each). This CDR3 has 14 residues. Trimming removed 1 base from V and 5 bases from J, with 12 bases in between. Germline V lookup: CDR1 SQVTM, CDR2 ANQGSEA. The CDR3 is CSVEGGFSNNEQFF. CDR3 sequence (DNA): TGCAGCGTTGAAGGGGGGTTCTCGAACAATGAGCAGTTCTTC.

This clonotype has a count of ten or more. This chain uses TRBV7-2 with TRBJ2-5; 7 bases match TRBD1. Germline V gene lookup returns CDR1 SGHTA and CDR2 FQGNSA. With 5 bases clipped from V and 2 bases from J, the junction kept 5 bases outside the gene matches. This CDR3 has 14 amino acids. The CDR3 is CASSLGTEQETQYF. The CDR3 DNA reads as TGTGCCAGCAGCCTGGGGACAGAACAAGAGACCCAGTACTTC.

This clonotype was seen a handful of times. This chain connects TRBV29-1 to TRBJ2-7, with D perhaps TRBD1 (5 bases). Trimming removed 6 bases from V and 3 bases from J, with 12 bases in between. Germline V gene sequence: CDR1 SQVTM, CDR2 ANQGSEA. This CDR3 has 12 residues. CDR3 residues: CSVDSGGYEQYF. Written as DNA, the CDR3 is TGCAGCGTCGACAGTGGCGGCTACGAGCAGTACTTC.

The V and J genes are TRBV7-2 and TRBJ2-6, with D unresolved. V was trimmed by 6 bases and J by 0 bases, leaving 9 bases between them. The germline V gene has CDR1 SGHTA and CDR2 FQGNSA. The CDR3 is 15 amino acids. CDR3 region: CASSFTNSGANVLTF. CDR3 DNA: TGTGCCAGCAGTTTTACGAACTCTGGGGCCAACGTCCTGACTTTC. The variable domain in full, completed from reference TRBV7-2 and TRBJ2-6, reads GAGVSQSPSNKVTEKGKDVELRCDPISGHTALYWYRQSLGQGLEFLIYFQGNSAPDKSGLPSDRFSAERTGGSVSTLTIQRTQQEDSAVYLCASSFTNSGANVLTFGAGSRLTVL.

V gene TRBV20-1 combines with J gene TRBJ2-3; D is perhaps TRBD1 (6 bases). This CDR3 is 13 amino acids long. V was clipped by 6 bases and J by 4 bases, with 14 bases between them. In germline, CDR1 is DFQATT, CDR2 SNEGSKA (reference sequence). The DNA of the CDR3 is TGCAGTGCCGGGTACAGGGTCGCAGATACGCAGTATTTT. Its protein is CSAGYRVADTQYF.

This clonotype was counted between two and nine times. The chain has TRBV7-9 and TRBJ2-2; TRBD1 matches at 9 bases. J gave up 4 bases and V 1 base, and 13 bases lay outside the gene matches. The CDR3 has 19 amino acids. The V gene's germline CDR1 is SEHNR and CDR2 FQNEAQ (reference sequence). Here the CDR3 DNA reads TGTGCCAGCAGCTTAGTCCTCCTCAGGGACAGGGCGCGCACCGGGGAGCTGTTTTTT. Amino acid sequence: CASSLVLLRDRARTGELFF.

This clonotype was counted between two and nine times. This chain uses TRBV5-6 with TRBJ2-3, with 12 bases identical to TRBD2. This CDR3 is built from 17 residues. Germline-derived CDR1 and CDR2 are SGHDT and YYEEEE. The trim removed 1 base at V and 4 bases at J, leaving 7 bases unmatched. CDR3: CASSLPALAGGPDTQYF. In DNA, the CDR3 is TGTGCCAGCAGCTTGCCCGCACTAGCGGGGGGACCAGATACGCAGTATTTT.

This chain uses TRBV2 with TRBJ2-1, with 7 nucleotides matching TRBD1. Germline V gene data show CDR1 as SNHLY and CDR2 as FYNNEI. This CDR3 is built from 12 residues. Losses at the gene ends were 8 bases for V and 8 bases for J; bases not matched to a gene: 6. DNA for the CDR3: TGTGCCAGCCGAGACAGGGTCGATGAGCAGTTCTTC. This encodes CASRDRVDEQFF.

This chain connects TRBV7-3 to TRBJ2-3; no reliable D call. Germline V gene lookup returns CDR1 SGHTA and CDR2 FQGTGA. Trimming stripped 3 bases from V and 1 base from J, with 11 bases between. The CDR3 totals 15 residues. CDR3 in DNA: TGTGCCAGCAGCTTCCAAGCGACACGCACAGATACGCAGTATTTT. Encoded protein: CASSFQATRTDTQYF.

This clonotype has a handful of counts. The V and J genes are TRBV4-2 and TRBJ2-5; possible D gene TRBD1, 7 bases. CDR3 size: 16 residues. The V gene lost 1 base and the J gene lost 5 bases, with 17 bases spanning the gap. In germline, CDR1 is LGHNA, CDR2 YNFKEQ. The CDR3 sequence: CASSQVGGTVGETQYF. The CDR3 DNA is TGTGCCAGCAGCCAAGTAGGCGGGACAGTCGGGGAGACCCAGTACTTC.